The 25 T cell receptor beta chains given below trace back to one sample, sequenced in a study of blood T cell repertoires in COVID-19. The method was immunoSEQ multiplex PCR; TCRdb's version includes in-frame clones alone and lacks a portion of them. The data show about 260,000 clones, 70% to 90% seen once. Sequenced sample: peripheral blood. The receptors come from a man younger than 45 with active or convalescent COVID-19.

The chain employs TRBV7-2 and TRBJ1-1; TRBD1 might be the D (5 bases). The CDR3 has 16 amino acids. Germline values: CDR1 SGHTA, CDR2 FQGNSA. Trimming pared 2 bases from V and 0 bases from J, leaving 13 bases between. CDR3 region: CASSLIVGGMNTEAFF. The DNA for the CDR3 is TGTGCCAGCAGCTTAATTGTTGGGGGGATGAACACTGAAGCTTTCTTT.

The V and J genes are TRBV30 and TRBJ2-7; TRBD1 is a possible D gene (6 bases). Trimming removed 5 bases from V and 6 bases from J, with 23 bases in between. Per germline, CDR1 GTSNPN and CDR2 SVGIG (reference sequence). The CDR3 contains 15 residues. The DNA of the CDR3 is TGTGCCTGGGTTTTAGGAGACAGGCCGCGACGCGAGCAGTACTTC. The encoded protein is CAWVLGDRPRREQYF.

The chain recombines TRBV9 with TRBJ2-2; D not certain. The length of the CDR3 is 14 residues. CDR1 and CDR2 (germline): SGDLS, YYNGEE. V dropped 3 bases and J dropped 1 base, with 7 bases sitting between them. The CDR3 sequence is CASSELLNTGELFF. CDR3 in DNA: TGTGCCAGCAGCGAGCTCTTGAACACCGGGGAGCTGTTTTTT.

J is TRBJ2-5 and V is TRBV13; D might be TRBD2 (5 bases). Germline-derived CDR1 and CDR2 are PRHDT and FYEKMQ (reference sequence). Trimming took off 6 bases at V and 4 bases at J, with 6 bases between the two ends. The CDR3 consists of 11 residues. CDR3 in amino acids: CASSAGETQYF. For the CDR3, the DNA is TGTGCCAGCAGTGCGGGAGAGACCCAGTACTTC.

The V and J genes are TRBV7-6 and TRBJ2-1; 7 bases agree with TRBD1. The CDR3 runs to 15 residues. Germline V lookup: CDR1 SGHVS, CDR2 FNYEAQ. Trimming at V came to 7 bases and at J to 2 bases, leaving 8 bases not matched to a gene. Here the CDR3 reads CASTLKGAAYNEQFF. For the CDR3, the DNA is TGTGCCAGCACCCTAAAGGGGGCCGCCTACAATGAGCAGTTCTTC. Supplemented by reference TRBV7-6 and TRBJ2-1, the full variable domain reads GAGVSQSPRYKVTKRGQDVALRCDPISGHVSLYWYRQALGQGPEFLTYFNYEAQQDKSGLPNDRFSAERPEGSISTLTIQRTEQRDSAMYRCASTLKGAAYNEQFFGPGTRLTVL.

The CDR3 is CASSFPGGPKYF. DNA of the CDR3: TGTGCCAGCAGTTTTCCAGGGGGCCCGAAGTATTTT. This chain links TRBV12-3 or TRBV12-4 with TRBJ2-3; 8 bases fit TRBD1. V shed 3 bases and J 13 bases; nucleotides not matched to a gene: 6. This CDR3 spans 12 amino acids.

The V call is TRBV18, the J call TRBJ2-5; 9 nucleotides agree with TRBD2. The CDR3 consists of 16 residues. The V gene end was trimmed by 2 bases and the J gene end by 4 bases; junction bases not matched to a gene: 8. The germline V gene has CDR1 KGHSH and CDR2 LQKENI. CDR3 residues: CASSPTLAGGRETQYF. As DNA, the CDR3 is TGTGCCAGCTCACCAACATTGGCGGGGGGGCGAGAGACCCAGTACTTC. The entire variable domain, with the rest obtained from reference TRBV18 and TRBJ2-5, is as follows: NAGVMQNPRHLVRRRGQEARLRCSPMKGHSHVYWYRQLPEEGLKFMVYLQKENIIDESGMPKERFSAEFPKEGPSILRIQQVVRGDSAAYFCASSPTLAGGRETQYFGPGTRLLVL.

This sequence joins TRBV7-9 and TRBJ1-2; maybe TRBD1 (5 bases). With 0 bases removed from V and 8 bases from J, the gap between germline ends came to 13 bases. The CDR3 covers 14 residues. Germline values: CDR1 SEHNR, CDR2 FQNEAQ (reference sequence). The DNA for the CDR3 is TGTGCCAGCAGCTTAGCGGGAAGGGGCAAGGGCTACACCTTC. Protein: CASSLAGRGKGYTF.

The V and J genes are TRBV5-6 and TRBJ2-2, with 8 bases matching TRBD1. Germline V CDR1 and CDR2: SGHDT, YYEEEE. The V gene end was trimmed by 7 bases and the J gene end by 6 bases; junction bases not matched to a gene: 11. The CDR3 consists of 15 residues. DNA for the CDR3: TGTGCCAGCGACTCTCTGGACAGGGAGCCCGGGGAGCTGTTTTTT. This gives the protein CASDSLDREPGELFF. Looking up the rest from reference TRBV5-6 and TRBJ2-2 gives the full variable domain: DAGVTQSPTHLIKTRGQQVTLRCSPKSGHDTVSWYQQALGQGPQFIFQYYEEEERQRGNFPDRFSGHQFPNYSSELNVNALLLGDSALYLCASDSLDREPGELFFGEGSRLTVL.

J is TRBJ2-5 and V is TRBV7-2, with a possible D match to TRBD1 (6 bases). The V and J ends lost 6 bases and 6 bases respectively, with 11 bases between them. CDR1 is SGHTA, CDR2 FQGNSA, per germline. This CDR3 comprises 12 residues. CDR3: CASRPQGKTQYF. The CDR3 DNA reads TGTGCCAGCAGGCCTCAGGGGAAGACCCAGTACTTC. The complete variable domain, with remaining parts taken from reference TRBV7-2 and TRBJ2-5, reads GAGVSQSPSNKVTEKGKDVELRCDPISGHTALYWYRQSLGQGLEFLIYFQGNSAPDKSGLPSDRFSAERTGGSVSTLTIQRTQQEDSAVYLCASRPQGKTQYFGPGTRLLVL.

The CDR3 DNA follows: TGTGCCAGCAGCTTGTACACAGCCAAAAACATTCAGTACTTC. As protein: CASSLYTAKNIQYF. The gene calls are TRBV5-6 and TRBJ2-4; no clear D gene. Trimming took 1 base from V and 0 from J, leaving 5 bases between them. CDR3 length: 14 amino acids. Germline CDR1 SGHDT, CDR2 YYEEEE.

This clone was seen only a few times. The chain combines TRBV3-1 (or the pseudogene TRBV3-2) with TRBJ1-2; D unresolved. V lost 2 bases, J lost 4 bases, and 8 bases lay in between. Per the germline V gene, CDR1 is LGHDT and CDR2 is YNNKEL (reference sequence). CDR3 size: 13 residues. The CDR3 spells CASSQRRGYGYTF. CDR3 nucleotides: TGTGCCAGCAGCCAACGGCGGGGCTATGGCTACACCTTC.

The chain couples TRBV30 to TRBJ1-2, with TRBD1 matching over 10 bases. V lost 3 bases to trimming and J lost 5 bases; unmatched junction nucleotides: 6. Germline V gives CDR1 GTSNPN, CDR2 SVGIG (reference sequence). CDR3 length: 14 amino acids. CDR3 residues: CAWRPPGQGYGYTF. The CDR3 DNA is TGTGCCTGGAGGCCACCGGGACAGGGGTATGGCTACACCTTC.

The chain uses TRBV11-2 and TRBJ2-1; 7 nucleotides agree with TRBD1. Germline CDR1 reads SGHAT; CDR2 reads FQNNGV. With 1 base clipped from V and 4 bases from J, the junction kept 1 base outside the gene matches. The CDR3 runs to 14 residues. DNA of the CDR3: TGTGCCAGCAGCTTAGGGACAGGATACAATGAGCAGTTCTTC. Translated, it gives CASSLGTGYNEQFF.

This clone was counted once. The V gene is TRBV27, the J gene TRBJ1-4; D not certain. The CDR3 covers 15 residues. The V end lost 5 bases, the J end lost 2 bases, and 12 bases lay between the germline ends. CDR1 is MNHEY and CDR2 is SMNVEV in the germline V gene (reference sequence). As DNA, the CDR3 is TGTGCCAGCAGTACCCGCCAGGCGACTAATGAAAAACTGTTTTTT. Its translation is CASSTRQATNEKLFF.

This sequence joins TRBV27 and TRBJ2-3; D might be TRBD2 (6 bases). CDR1 MNHEY and CDR2 SMNVEV come from the germline V gene (reference sequence). There are 14 residues in the CDR3. V shed 1 base and J shed 5 bases, with 10 bases lying between them. The CDR3 here is CASSLLGGEDTQYF. CDR3 nucleotide sequence: TGTGCCAGCAGTTTATTGGGGGGTGAAGATACGCAGTATTTT.

The chain is built from TRBV6-5 and TRBJ1-6; D unclear. V lost 6 bases to trimming and J lost 0 bases, with 9 bases between them. The germline V gene has CDR1 MNHEY and CDR2 SVGAGI. This CDR3 region has 15 residues. As DNA, the CDR3 is TGTGCCAGCAGGGGCCAAAGCTCCTATAATTCACCCCTCCACTTT. Translating it yields CASRGQSSYNSPLHF.

The chain recombines TRBV3-1 (or the pseudogene TRBV3-2) with TRBJ1-1; no firm D call. Germline V gene lookup returns CDR1 LGHDT and CDR2 YNNKEL (reference sequence). The V and J ends lost 4 bases and 1 base respectively, with 7 bases between them. The CDR3 sequence is 13 residues long. The CDR3, as DNA: TGTGCCAGCAGCCCCCGTTGGAACACTGAAGCTTTCTTT. Amino acids: CASSPRWNTEAFF.

This clone occurred a few times. V usage is TRBV19 and J usage is TRBJ1-2; weak D call: TRBD1 (6 bases). V lost 5 bases, J lost 7 bases, and 20 bases lay in between. This CDR3 spans 15 amino acids. Germline V gives CDR1 LNHDA, CDR2 SQIVND (reference sequence). The CDR3 here is CASSPGTWGRLGYTF. For the CDR3, the DNA is TGTGCCAGTAGTCCCGGGACATGGGGAAGACTTGGCTACACCTTC.

The chain uses TRBV25-1 and TRBJ1-2; a possible D gene is TRBD1 (5 bases). This CDR3 spans 14 amino acids. Germline loops: CDR1 MGHDK, CDR2 SYGVNS. With 0 bases removed from V and 7 bases from J, the gap between germline ends came to 12 bases. This CDR3 is CASSEYWGVAGYTF. The CDR3 DNA follows: TGTGCCAGCAGTGAATATTGGGGCGTCGCTGGCTACACCTTC.

V and J are TRBV18 and TRBJ1-1, with D perhaps matching TRBD1 (6 bases). V was shortened by 2 bases and J by 1 base, with 17 bases between the two germline ends. The CDR3 covers 17 residues. In germline, CDR1 is KGHSH, CDR2 LQKENI. The CDR3 region has the DNA TGTGCCAGCTCACCAACCCCCGAAGGACAGTGGAACACTGAAGCTTTCTTT. Its protein product is CASSPTPEGQWNTEAFF.

This chain uses TRBV19 with TRBJ1-1, with D perhaps matching TRBD1 (6 bases). V shed 5 bases and J shed 8 bases, with 15 bases lying between them. The CDR3 has 13 residues. Germline loops: CDR1 LNHDA, CDR2 SQIVND (reference sequence). The DNA for the CDR3 is TGTGCCAGTAGTCCCTTAACCGGGACAGAAGCTTTCTTT. Protein sequence: CASSPLTGTEAFF.

V gene TRBV27 combines with J gene TRBJ1-6; D ambiguous. V dropped 5 bases and J dropped 0 bases, with 14 bases sitting between them. This CDR3 has 17 residues. The germline V gene encodes CDR1 MNHEY and CDR2 SMNVEV (reference sequence). The CDR3, as DNA: TGTGCCAGCAGTCCAGAGGGCCTGAGCTCCTATAATTCACCCCTCCACTTT. It encodes CASSPEGLSSYNSPLHF.

V gene TRBV7-9 combines with J gene TRBJ2-7; D possibly corresponds to TRBD1 (5 bases). V was shortened by 1 base and J by 6 bases, with 16 bases between the two germline ends. CDR1 and CDR2 from the germline V gene are SEHNR and FQNEAQ (reference sequence). The CDR3 is 15 residues long. The CDR3 nucleotides are TGTGCCAGCAGCTTAGTCTCAGGGAAAAGTAGCGAGCAGTACTTC. Residues: CASSLVSGKSSEQYF.

This chain connects TRBV10-2 to TRBJ2-3, with 10 bases fitting TRBD2. CDR3 length: 17 residues. Germline V gives CDR1 WSHSY, CDR2 SAAADI. V lost 3 bases and J lost 3; bases outside the gene matches: 9. This chain's CDR3 is CASSDIPSGGATDTQYF. CDR3 nucleotide sequence: TGCGCCAGCAGTGACATCCCCAGCGGGGGGGCGACAGATACGCAGTATTTT.